This T cell receptor (beta chain) originates from a study of T cells in Graves' hyperthyroidism and ophthalmopathy. It was uncontrolled infection, other autoimmune disease, pregnancy or lactation that excluded patients. Blood from later-ophthalmopathy patients was taken at first hyperthyroidism diagnosis. Amplified TCR beta CDR3 regions came from RNA transcripts. Researchers ran a first-round RT-PCR on the TCR CDR3 using the HTBI primer set. In TCRdb, the multiplex PCR reads were re-called with MiXCR into one record per CDR3 protein. This sample carries about 270,000 distinct CDR3 sequences, around 25% of them seen once, and the ten largest clones take 20% to 30%. The sample holds many counts of this clonotype. The sequence was obtained from a man aged 40-49 years with Graves' hyperthyroidism that later progressed to Graves' ophthalmopathy. The sample was blood.

In DNA form, the CDR3 reads TGTGCCAGCAGCCCCCCCGACCAGGGTGAGGTCGAGACCCAGTACTTC. Translation gives CASSPPDQGEVETQYF. This chain connects TRBV7-4 to TRBJ2-5; D might be TRBD1 (5 bases). The CDR3 consists of 16 residues. V was clipped by 5 bases and J by 5 bases, with 21 bases between them. Germline CDR1 is SGHVT and CDR2 is SQSDAQ. Drawing the rest from reference TRBV7-4 and TRBJ2-5, the complete variable domain is GAGVSQSPRYKVAKRGRDVALRCDSISGHVTLYWYRQTLGQGSEVLTYSQSDAQRDKSGRPSGRFSAERPERSVSTLKIQRTEQGDSAVYLCASSPPDQGEVETQYFGPGTRLLVL.